The 15 T cell receptor beta chains below come from one sample, sequenced in a study of tissue T cells after allogeneic stem cell transplantation (dated 2022 in TCRdb). In light of the paper, this sample's time point label describes: mouse harvest day 14 after allogeneic transplant. Each mouse graft, delivered by tail vein injection, combined 10^6 splenic CD5+ T cells with 10^7 T-cell-depleted bone marrow cells. Library creation used the immunoSEQ multiplex PCR assay. The clones in this table, taken by TCRdb from immuneACCESS, are in-frame only. Not every clone is retained; where verified, under half of the shortfall comes from an unresolved V gene, and the cause of the rest is unknown. The sample table lists 3,500 to 4,500 clones, around half of them with a count of one. The biggest ten clones account for 16% of the sample. Material for sequencing was lymph node tissue. The receptors derive from a female BALB/c mouse given C57BL/6 T cells with graft-versus-host disease after an allogeneic hematopoietic cell transplant.

This clone was seen a few times. The gene names given are mouse names. The read finishes 1 residue shy of the CDR3 end, and the germline J gene is used to complete it. This rearrangement joins TRBV13-2 to TRBJ2-5; TRBD2 matches 9 bases. The CDR3 has 14 amino acids. The germline V gene has CDR1 NNHNN and CDR2 SYGAGS (reference sequence). Unmatched junction bases numbered 0, after V lost 3 bases and J lost 1 base. Incomplete CDR3 DNA: TGTGCCAGCGGTGGGACTGGGGACCAAGACACCCAGTAC. This translates into CASGGTGDQDTQY. The whole CDR3 region reads CASGGTGDQDTQYF.

In its sample, this clone was seen a few times. Mouse germline and gene names are used. Read sequence stops 1 residue before the CDR3 end, and the germline J gene provides the missing end. The genes are TRBV16 and TRBJ2-4; 7 bases are shared with TRBD2. The CDR3 covers 13 residues. Germline values: CDR1 SGHSA, CDR2 FRNQAP. Trimming took 3 bases from V and 4 from J; bases not matched to a gene: 1. The CDR3 sequence: CASSLTGKNTLYF. Partial CDR3 DNA: TGTGCAAGCAGCTTGACTGGGAAAAACACCTTGTAC.

As for this clone: The genes and germline here are from mouse. The read ends 1 residue shy of where the CDR3 ends; the end is completed using the germline J gene. The chain employs TRBV2 and TRBJ2-5; D is possibly TRBD2 (6 bases). From germline, CDR1 is LGHNA and CDR2 YSYQKL. V lost 2 bases to trimming and J lost 0 bases, with 6 bases between them. This CDR3 has 14 residues. CDR3 amino acids: CASSQWGNQDTQYF. The covered CDR3 bases are TGTGCCAGCAGCCAATGGGGGAACCAAGACACCCAGTAC.

With regard to this clone: Gene names and germline refer to mouse. From the germline J gene comes the end of the CDR3, since the read stops 1 residue before it. The chain combines TRBV13-2 with TRBJ2-2; D gene unclear. CDR1 and CDR2 from the germline V gene are NNHNN and SYGAGS (reference sequence). V lost 2 bases, J lost 1 base, and 6 bases lay in between. There are 14 residues in the CDR3. CDR3 sequence: CASGESGNTGQLYF. The sequenced CDR3 bases are TGTGCCAGCGGTGAGTCTGGAAACACCGGGCAGCTCTAC.

As regards this clone: Gene names denote mouse genes. Read data end 1 residue before the CDR3 end; the end is taken from the germline J gene. The rearrangement joins TRBV2 to TRBJ1-6; the match to TRBD1 covers 8 bases. TRBJ1-6 is labeled an ORF, and its function is uncertain. The CDR3 contains 15 residues. Losses at the gene ends were 1 base for V and 4 bases for J; bases not matched to a gene: 0. Per germline, CDR1 LGHNA and CDR2 YSYQKL. The CDR3 loop is CASSQGTGYNSPLYF. The part of the CDR3 DNA that was read is TGTGCCAGCAGCCAAGGGACAGGGTATAATTCGCCCCTCTAC.

To note about this clone: Gene names and germline refer to mouse. The read falls 1 residue short of the CDR3 end, and the missing part is taken from the germline J gene. The V call is TRBV15, the J call TRBJ1-2; D unresolved. The V gene lost 5 bases and the J gene lost 6 bases, with 4 bases spanning the gap. Germline CDR1 and CDR2: SGHND and FRSKSL. The CDR3 is made up of 10 amino acids. The CDR3 bases that were read are TGTGCCAGCAGTCCCCCCGACTACACC. Protein: CASSPPDYT. The whole CDR3 protein is CASSPPDYTF.

Regarding this clone: Gene labels here are mouse ones. The sequenced fragment ends 1 residue before the CDR3 boundary, so the rest is inferred from the germline J gene. V and J are TRBV15 and TRBJ2-1; D gene ambiguous. Germline-derived CDR1 and CDR2 are SGHND and FRSKSL. With 3 bases removed from V and 7 bases from J, the gap between germline ends came to 4 bases. This CDR3 comprises 11 residues. The sequenced CDR3 bases are TGTGCCAGCAGTTTTGGGGCTGAGCAGTTC. Residues: CASSFGAEQF. Given in full, the CDR3 is CASSFGAEQFF.

As for this clone: Gene names refer to mouse genes. The read is 1 residue too short to cover the CDR3 end, so that end is filled in from the germline J gene. The chain uses TRBV3 and TRBJ1-1, with a tentative D call TRBD1 (5 bases). Trimming took off 2 bases at V and 3 bases at J, with 7 bases between the two ends. The CDR3 is 13 amino acids. In germline, CDR1 is SNHLY, CDR2 FYNGKV (reference sequence). The CDR3 sequence is CASSLQQDTEVFF. CDR3 DNA (partial): TGTGCCAGCAGCTTACAACAGGACACAGAAGTCTTC.

To note about this clone: Gene names denote mouse genes. Read coverage stops 1 residue before the CDR3 terminus; the germline J gene supplies the remainder. This chain uses TRBV16 with TRBJ2-4; TRBD2 aligns across 11 bases. The germline V gene encodes CDR1 SGHSA and CDR2 FRNQAP. V lost 3 bases to trimming and J lost 0 bases; unmatched junction nucleotides: 2. The CDR3 spans 16 residues. The sequenced part of the CDR3 DNA is TGTGCAAGCAGCTTCGGGACTGGGGGTAGTCAAAACACCTTGTAC. The encoded protein is CASSFGTGGSQNTLY. The CDR3 reads in full as CASSFGTGGSQNTLYF.

To note about this clone: Mouse names are used for the genes. The read comes to an end 1 residue before the CDR3 does, leaving the germline J gene to fill in the end. The V and J genes are TRBV26 and TRBJ2-5; 8 bases align to TRBD1. The CDR3 loop spans 14 amino acids. Germline V gene data show CDR1 as KGHPV and CDR2 as FQNQEV (reference sequence). The trim removed 2 bases at V and 6 bases at J, leaving 4 bases unmatched. CDR3 residues: CASSLRTGTDTQYF. The sequenced part of the CDR3 DNA is TGTGCCAGCAGTCTGAGGACAGGGACCGACACCCAGTAC.

Comments on this clone: Mouse gene names apply. The missing CDR3 end, 1 residue past where the read stops, is filled in from the germline J gene. The gene calls are TRBV16 and TRBJ2-5; no reliable D call. The CDR3 is made up of 14 amino acids. V was trimmed by 0 bases and J by 0 bases, leaving 4 bases between them. Germline CDR1 is SGHSA and CDR2 is FRNQAP. The CDR3 DNA, read in part, is TGTGCAAGCAGCTTAGAGGGGAACCAAGACACCCAGTAC. Translating gives CASSLEGNQDTQY. The whole CDR3 region reads CASSLEGNQDTQYF.

The count of this clone is one. Each gene name is a mouse one. With the read ending 1 residue before the CDR3 end, the germline J gene is used to fill in that end. This chain connects TRBV26 to TRBJ1-4; weak D call: TRBD1 (6 bases). Trimming cost V 6 bases and J 0 bases, with 11 bases left between them. Germline V gene sequence: CDR1 KGHPV, CDR2 FQNQEV (reference sequence). The CDR3 is 15 residues long. The CDR3 here is CASRLQGVSNERLFF. The sequenced part of the CDR3 DNA is TGTGCCAGCAGGCTACAGGGAGTTTCCAACGAAAGATTATTT.

Comment on this clone: The genes are named according to mouse. The DNA ends 1 residue before the CDR3 does, and the rest of the CDR3 is filled in from the germline J gene. The genes are TRBV15 and TRBJ2-1; 7 bases are shared with TRBD2. The CDR3 sequence is 14 residues long. Unmatched junction bases numbered 0, after V lost 3 bases and J lost 1 base. The germline CDR1 and CDR2 sequences are SGHND and FRSKSL. CDR3 loop: CASSFGGNYAEQFF. The sequenced part of the CDR3 DNA is TGTGCCAGCAGTTTTGGGGGGAACTATGCTGAGCAGTTC.

A few counts support this clone. Gene names follow the mouse nomenclature. The DNA ends 1 residue before the CDR3 does, and the rest of the CDR3 is filled in from the germline J gene. This chain connects TRBV5 to TRBJ2-5, with 12 bases that match TRBD2. The CDR3 spans 15 residues. V was pared by 4 bases and J by 7 bases, with 6 bases of the junction left unmatched. Germline V CDR1 and CDR2: LGHNA, YNLKQL (reference sequence). The CDR3 bases that were read are TGTGCCAGCAGCCCAGACTGGGGGGGCGCGAACACCCAGTAC. Amino acids: CASSPDWGGANTQY. From start to end, the CDR3 is CASSPDWGGANTQYF.

As concerns this clone: Gene names are mouse gene names. The CDR3 end is not reached by the read, which stops 1 residue before it; the germline J gene fills it in. V is TRBV26 and J is TRBJ1-1; TRBD1 aligns across 7 bases. Per the germline V gene, CDR1 is KGHPV and CDR2 is FQNQEV (reference sequence). J lost 1 base, V lost 2 bases, and 1 base had no gene match. The CDR3 is made up of 14 amino acids. The covered CDR3 bases are TGTGCCAGCAGTCTGGACAGGGAAAACACAGAAGTCTTC. Amino acids: CASSLDRENTEVF. The entire CDR3 protein reads CASSLDRENTEVFF.